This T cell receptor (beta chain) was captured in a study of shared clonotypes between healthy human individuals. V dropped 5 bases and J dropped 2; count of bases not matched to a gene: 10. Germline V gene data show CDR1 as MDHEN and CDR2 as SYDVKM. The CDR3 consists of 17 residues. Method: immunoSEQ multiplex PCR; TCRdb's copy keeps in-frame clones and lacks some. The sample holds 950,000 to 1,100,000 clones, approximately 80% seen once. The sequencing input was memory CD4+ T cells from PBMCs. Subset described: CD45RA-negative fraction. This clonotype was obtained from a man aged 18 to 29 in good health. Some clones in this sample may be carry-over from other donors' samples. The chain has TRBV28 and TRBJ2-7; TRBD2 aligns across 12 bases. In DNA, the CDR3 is TGTGCCAGCAGTAGGCTAGCGGGAGGGCCAGGGCCCTACGAGCAGTACTTC. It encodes CASSRLAGGPGPYEQYF. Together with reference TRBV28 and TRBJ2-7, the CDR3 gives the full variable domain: DVKVTQSSRYLVKRTGEKVFLECVQDMDHENMFWYRQDPGLGLRLIYFSYDVKMKEKGDIPEGYSVSREKKERFSLILESASTNQTSMYLCASSRLAGGPGPYEQYFGPGTRLTVT.